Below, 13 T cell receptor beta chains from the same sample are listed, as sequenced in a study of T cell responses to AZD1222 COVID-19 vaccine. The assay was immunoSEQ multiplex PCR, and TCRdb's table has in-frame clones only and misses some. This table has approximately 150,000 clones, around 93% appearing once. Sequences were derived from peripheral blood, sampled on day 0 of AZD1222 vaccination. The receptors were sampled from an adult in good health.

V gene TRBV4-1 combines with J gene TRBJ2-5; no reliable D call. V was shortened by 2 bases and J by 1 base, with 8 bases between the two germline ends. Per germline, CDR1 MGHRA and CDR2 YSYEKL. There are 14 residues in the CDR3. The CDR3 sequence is CASSQLAVQETQYF. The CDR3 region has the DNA TGCGCCAGCAGCCAACTTGCGGTCCAAGAGACCCAGTACTTC.

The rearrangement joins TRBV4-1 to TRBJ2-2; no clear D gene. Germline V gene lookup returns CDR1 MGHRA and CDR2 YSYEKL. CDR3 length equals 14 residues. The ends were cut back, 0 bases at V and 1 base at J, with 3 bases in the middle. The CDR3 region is CASSQDVNTGELFF. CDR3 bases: TGCGCCAGCAGCCAAGATGTGAACACCGGGGAGCTGTTTTTT.

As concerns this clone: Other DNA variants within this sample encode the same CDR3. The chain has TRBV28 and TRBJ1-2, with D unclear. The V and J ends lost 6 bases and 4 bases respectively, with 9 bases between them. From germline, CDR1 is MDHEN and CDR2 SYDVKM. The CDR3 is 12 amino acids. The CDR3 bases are TGTGCCAGCAGCCCAGGACTCTATGGCTACACCTTC. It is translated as CASSPGLYGYTF.

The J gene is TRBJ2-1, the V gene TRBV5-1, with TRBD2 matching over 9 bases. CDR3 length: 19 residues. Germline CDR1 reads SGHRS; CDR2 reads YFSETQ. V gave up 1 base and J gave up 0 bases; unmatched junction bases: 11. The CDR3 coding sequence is TGCGCCAGCAGCTTGTCGGTAGCGGGAGTCGAGAGCTCCTACAATGAGCAGTTCTTC. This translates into CASSLSVAGVESSYNEQFF.

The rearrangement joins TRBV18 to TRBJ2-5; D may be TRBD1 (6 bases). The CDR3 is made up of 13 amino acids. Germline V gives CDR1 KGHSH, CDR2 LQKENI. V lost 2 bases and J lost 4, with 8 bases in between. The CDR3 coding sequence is TGTGCCAGCTCACCATTAGGGGGAGAGACCCAGTACTTC. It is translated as CASSPLGGETQYF.

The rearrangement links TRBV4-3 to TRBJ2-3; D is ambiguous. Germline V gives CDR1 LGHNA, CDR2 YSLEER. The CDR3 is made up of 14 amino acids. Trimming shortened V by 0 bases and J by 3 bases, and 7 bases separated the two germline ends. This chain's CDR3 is CASSQDRRTDTQYF. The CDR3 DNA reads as TGCGCCAGCAGCCAAGATCGGCGGACAGATACGCAGTATTTT.

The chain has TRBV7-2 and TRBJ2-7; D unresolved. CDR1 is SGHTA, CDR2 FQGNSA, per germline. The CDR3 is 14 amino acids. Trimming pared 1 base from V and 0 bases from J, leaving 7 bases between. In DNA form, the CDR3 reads TGTGCCAGCAGCTTAGGGTCTCGCTCCTACGAGCAGTACTTC. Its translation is CASSLGSRSYEQYF.

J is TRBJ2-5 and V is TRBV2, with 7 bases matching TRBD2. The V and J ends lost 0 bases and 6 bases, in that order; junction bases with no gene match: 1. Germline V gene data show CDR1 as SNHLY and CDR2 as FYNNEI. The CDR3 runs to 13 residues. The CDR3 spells CASSEAGGKTQYF. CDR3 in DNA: TGTGCCAGCAGTGAAGCGGGGGGGAAGACCCAGTACTTC. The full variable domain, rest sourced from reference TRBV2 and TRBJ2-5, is EPEVTQTPSHQVTQMGQEVILRCVPISNHLYFYWYRQILGQKVEFLVSFYNNEISEKSEIFDDQFSVERPDGSNFTLKIRSTKLEDSAMYFCASSEAGGKTQYFGPGTRLLVL.

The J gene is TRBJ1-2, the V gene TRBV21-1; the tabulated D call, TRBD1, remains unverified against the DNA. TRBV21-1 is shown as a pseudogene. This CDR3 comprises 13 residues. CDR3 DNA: TGTGCCAGCAGCATGGACAGGGTGGCGGGCTACACCTTC. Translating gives CASSMDRVAGYTF.

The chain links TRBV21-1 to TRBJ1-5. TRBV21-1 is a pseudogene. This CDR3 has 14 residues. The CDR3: CASSKDGVDQPQHF. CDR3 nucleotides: TGTGCCAGCAGCAAAGACGGGGTGGATCAGCCCCAGCATTTT.

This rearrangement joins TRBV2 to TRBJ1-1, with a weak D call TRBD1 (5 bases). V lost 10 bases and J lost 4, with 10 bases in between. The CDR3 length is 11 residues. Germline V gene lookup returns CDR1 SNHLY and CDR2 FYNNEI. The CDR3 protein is CAIPGGTEAFF. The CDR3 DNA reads TGTGCCATCCCTGGGGGCACTGAAGCTTTCTTT.

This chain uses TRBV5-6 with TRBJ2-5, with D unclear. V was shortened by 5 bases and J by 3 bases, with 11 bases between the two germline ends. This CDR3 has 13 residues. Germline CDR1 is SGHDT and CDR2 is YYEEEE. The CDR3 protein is CASSIGQEETQYF. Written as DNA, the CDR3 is TGTGCCAGCAGTATTGGGCAGGAAGAGACCCAGTACTTC.

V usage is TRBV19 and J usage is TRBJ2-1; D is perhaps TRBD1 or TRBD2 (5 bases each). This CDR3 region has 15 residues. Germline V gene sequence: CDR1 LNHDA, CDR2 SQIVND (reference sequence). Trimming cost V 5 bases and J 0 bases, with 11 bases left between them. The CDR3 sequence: CASSLWGSSYNEQFF. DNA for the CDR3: TGTGCCAGTAGTCTCTGGGGGAGCTCCTACAATGAGCAGTTCTTC.